The TCR beta chain described here comes from a study of blood T cell repertoires in COVID-19. Whole-study context: Some COVID-19 samples were acute and others convalescent; all came from the United States, Italy and Spain. The analysed material was cDNA or gDNA that came from T cells, B-cell-depleted T cells, or PBMCs.

The authors' processing: Nucleated cell counts were estimated from reference gene primer amplification. Measured with immunoSEQ multiplex PCR; TCRdb has only the in-frame clones, and not every one. That table supplies the V and J calls and clone size; D and trimming were determined from the DNA. This sample has some 180,000 clones, with roughly 80% found just once. This clone has more than one count but fewer than ten. In germline, CDR1 is LGHDT, CDR2 YNNKEL (reference sequence). Trimming at V came to 3 bases and at J to 4 bases, leaving 6 bases not matched to a gene. The CDR3 spans 15 residues. The sequenced sample was peripheral blood. This TCR came from a woman over 75 with acute or convalescent COVID-19. The chain uses TRBV3-1 (or the pseudogene TRBV3-2) and TRBJ1-2; 9 nucleotides match TRBD1. The CDR3 nucleotides read TGTGCCAGCAGCCAGGCTACAGGGGGCTTCTATGGCTACACCTTC. Translated: CASSQATGGFYGYTF.